Shown below are 10 T cell receptor beta chains from a single sample sequenced in a study of early T cells in non-severe SARS-CoV-2 infection (dated by TCRdb to the early 2020s). The method was 5' RACE. The sequencer was a NextSeq 500. TCRdb applied fastp at Q25 and MiXCR to the public reads, then kept only in-frame beta chains. Each entry is one CDR3 protein sequence, shown with its most common DNA and genes. This sample comprises 90,000 or so distinct CDR3 sequences, 14% to 15% of them detected only once. The ten largest clones take up 4.5% to 7% of the sample. The sequenced material came from whole blood. These receptors were taken from an adult who was a healthcare worker with PCR-confirmed SARS-CoV-2 infection or an uninfected control (not recorded which).

This rearrangement joins TRBV7-2 to TRBJ2-1; D ambiguous. The CDR3 extends over 15 amino acids. The V and J ends lost 1 base and 0 bases respectively, with 7 bases between them. Germline V lookup: CDR1 SGHTA, CDR2 FQGNSA. The CDR3 bases are TGTGCCAGCAGCTTAGGAGCGTTCTCCTACAATGAGCAGTTCTTC. Translation gives CASSLGAFSYNEQFF.

This clonotype was seen only a few times. The chain has TRBV10-3 and TRBJ2-3; a possible D gene is TRBD2 (5 bases). The CDR3 is 16 amino acids. V lost 7 bases and J lost 0, with 17 bases in between. CDR1 is ENHRY and CDR2 is SYGVKD in the germline V gene. CDR3 protein: CAIMGSEGSSTDTQYF. CDR3 DNA: TGTGCCATCATGGGCAGCGAGGGTTCTAGCACAGATACGCAGTATTTT.

This clonotype was seen only a few times. The chain employs TRBV6-6 and TRBJ2-5; 8 bases are shared with TRBD2. After removal of 0 bases from V and 0 bases from J, the junction contained 0 bases not matched to a gene. Germline V lookup: CDR1 MNHNY, CDR2 SVGAGI (reference sequence). The CDR3 is 15 residues long. This chain's CDR3 is CASSYSTSDQETQYF. The CDR3, as DNA: TGTGCCAGCAGTTACTCGACTAGCGACCAAGAGACCCAGTACTTC.

The chain uses TRBV30 and TRBJ2-7; 7 bases are a match to TRBD2. CDR1 and CDR2 from the germline V gene are GTSNPN and SVGIG (reference sequence). The V gene end was trimmed by 0 bases and the J gene end by 4 bases; junction bases not matched to a gene: 6. The CDR3 runs to 14 residues. This chain's CDR3 is CAWSVGLLTYEQYF. The CDR3 DNA is TGTGCCTGGAGTGTGGGACTACTGACTTACGAGCAGTACTTC.

In this sample, this clonotype turned up many times. J is TRBJ2-7 and V is TRBV12-3 or TRBV12-4; no clear D. Trimming left V 3 bases short and J 4 bases short, with 7 bases between. The CDR3 extends over 12 amino acids. CDR3 sequence (DNA): TGTGCCAGCAGTTTCCAGTGGTACGAGCAGTACTTC. It encodes CASSFQWYEQYF.

The genes are TRBV6-1 and TRBJ1-3; D uncertain. V lost 8 bases and J 8 bases, leaving 13 bases between the germline ends. This CDR3 has 12 amino acids. From germline, CDR1 is MNHNS and CDR2 SASEGT. As DNA, the CDR3 is TGTGCCAGCGGGTGGTTCGGAGACACCATATATTTT. Protein sequence: CASGWFGDTIYF.

The gene calls are TRBV12-5 and TRBJ2-5; D is possibly TRBD1 (5 bases). CDR1 is LGHNT and CDR2 is FRNRAP in the germline V gene. V was clipped by 0 bases and J by 1 base, with 9 bases between them. The CDR3 sequence is 15 residues long. The CDR3 spells CASGLVRQTQETQYF. The CDR3 nucleotides read TGTGCTAGTGGTTTGGTACGACAGACCCAAGAGACCCAGTACTTC.

The chain's CDR3 is CASSQTGLSYNEQFF. The CDR3 DNA is TGTGCCAGCAGCCAAACGGGACTATCCTACAATGAGCAGTTCTTC. This chain uses TRBV28 with TRBJ2-1; 7 nucleotides align to TRBD2. Looked up from germline, CDR1 is MDHEN and CDR2 is SYDVKM. J was trimmed by 1 base and V by 6 bases; bases with no gene match: 6. The CDR3 spans 15 residues. Full variable domain (remainder filled in from reference TRBV28 and TRBJ2-1): DVKVTQSSRYLVKRTGEKVFLECVQDMDHENMFWYRQDPGLGLRLIYFSYDVKMKEKGDIPEGYSVSREKKERFSLILESASTNQTSMYLCASSQTGLSYNEQFFGPGTRLTVL.

This clonotype was counted between two and nine times. The chain joins TRBV12-3 or TRBV12-4 to TRBJ2-7; D is ambiguous. Trimming pared 8 bases from V and 2 bases from J, leaving 13 bases between. The CDR3 consists of 13 residues. The chain's CDR3 is CASASRTPYEQYF. CDR3 DNA: TGTGCCAGCGCTTCGAGAACTCCCTACGAGCAGTACTTC.

The gene calls are TRBV6-5 and TRBJ2-3, with TRBD2 matching over 14 bases. J was trimmed by 6 bases and V by 6 bases; bases with no gene match: 8. Germline lookup yields CDR1 MNHEY and CDR2 SVGAGI. There are 16 residues in the CDR3. This CDR3 is CASSKGLAGDPDTQYF. CDR3 nucleotide sequence: TGTGCCAGCAGCAAGGGACTAGCGGGAGACCCCGATACGCAGTATTTT.